Sequencing of this TCR beta chain was carried out in a study of T cell responses to AZD1222 COVID-19 vaccine. The assay was immunoSEQ multiplex PCR, and TCRdb's table has in-frame clones only and misses some. Among over 100,000 clones listed, approximately 90% were seen once. The TCR was taken from an adult in good health. Sequences were derived from peripheral blood, sampled on day 0 of AZD1222 vaccination.

The CDR3 region is CAGMGVAGTYEQYF. CDR3 in DNA: TGTGCCGGCATGGGGGTCGCCGGGACCTACGAGCAGTACTTC. The chain recombines TRBV28 with TRBJ2-7, with D tentatively TRBD1 or TRBD2 (5 bases each). From germline, CDR1 is MDHEN and CDR2 SYDVKM. The V end was cut by 11 bases, the J end by 2 bases, with 19 bases between. There are 14 residues in the CDR3.